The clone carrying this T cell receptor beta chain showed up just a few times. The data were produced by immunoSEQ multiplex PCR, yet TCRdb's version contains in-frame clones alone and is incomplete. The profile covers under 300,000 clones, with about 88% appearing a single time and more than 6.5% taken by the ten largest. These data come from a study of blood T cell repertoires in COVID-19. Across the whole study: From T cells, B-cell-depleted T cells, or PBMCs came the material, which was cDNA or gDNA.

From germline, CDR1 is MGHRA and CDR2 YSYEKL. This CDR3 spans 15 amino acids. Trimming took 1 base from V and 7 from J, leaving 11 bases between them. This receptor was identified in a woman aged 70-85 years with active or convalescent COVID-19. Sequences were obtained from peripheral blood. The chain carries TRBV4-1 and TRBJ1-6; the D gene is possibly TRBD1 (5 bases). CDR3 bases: TGCGCCAGCAGCCAAGTCAGGGAAAGGAATTCACCCCTCCACTTT. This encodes CASSQVRERNSPLHF.